This T cell receptor beta chain emerged from a study of T cell repertoires in cytomegalovirus infection. Study overall: Use of recently identified HLA-C-restricted and well-studied HLA-B-restricted CMV epitopes was part of the study. Signatures in public TCR beta sequences pointed to both CMV infection and matching HLA type.

Points from the study as a whole: CMV-specific HLA-C-restricted TCR beta clonotypes dominated the ex vivo response. Cumulated frequencies of public TCR beta families served to identify carriers of CMV plus the relevant HLA.

From the reads, TCRdb called clonotypes with MiXCR, one entry per CDR3 protein. The table lists 50,000 to 60,000 distinct CDR3 sequences, around 20% of them singletons. A word on this clonotype: No antigen is known for it.

The sequenced sample was CD8+ T cells from cultured PBMCs, obtained from culture after CMV antigen stimulation. This TCR derives from a human donor in good health (CMV status not recorded). Some clones in this sample may be carry-over from other donors' samples.

The CDR3 DNA sequence: TGTGCCAGCAGTGAGACTTCGTGGGACAATTCACCCCTCCACTTT. This translates into CASSETSWDNSPLHF. J is TRBJ1-6 and V is TRBV27, with D tentatively TRBD1 (5 bases). The germline V gene has CDR1 MNHEY and CDR2 SMNVEV (reference sequence). V was shortened by 5 bases and J by 7 bases, with 15 bases between the two germline ends. The CDR3 runs to 15 residues.